This T cell receptor beta chain was observed in a study of control samples from healthy donors and cancer patients. V was trimmed by 6 bases and J by 3 bases, leaving 6 bases between them. Germline CDR1 PRHDT, CDR2 FYEKMQ (reference sequence). The CDR3 has 12 amino acids. Assay used: immunoSEQ multiplex PCR; TCRdb lists only in-frame clones, some missing. Of about 34,000 clones in the sample, 85% to 95% were seen once. V and J are TRBV13 and TRBJ1-3, with D unclear. The TCR comes from a man aged 35-49 years with colorectal cancer. Sequencing was done on a sample of PBMCs. The CDR3 region is CASSRGGNTIYF. The DNA of the CDR3 is TGTGCCAGCAGTCGGGGTGGAAACACCATATATTTT.